This T cell receptor (beta chain) was found in a study of T cells in localized non-small cell lung cancer. The study's findings and limits: Without multi-region sequencing, intratumor heterogeneity could not be excluded. Blood T cell density predicted longer survival; adjacent-lung clonality, shorter. Appearances in adjacent lung were noted for a median roughly 58 of the top 100 tumor clones.

Profiling relied on immunoSEQ multiplex PCR, and the TCRdb table lists in-frame clones only, not all of them. The sample carries 75,000 to 95,000 clones, roughly 87% recorded once. As to this clone: Its target is not known.

The ends lost 4 bases at V and 5 bases at J; junction bases unmatched: 3. The germline V gene has CDR1 LNHDA and CDR2 SQIVND (reference sequence). The CDR3 runs 14 residues. This clonotype was sampled from a man aged 35 to 70 with stage I squamous cell lung carcinoma. The gene calls are TRBV19 and TRBJ2-1; 9 nucleotides align to TRBD1. Sequenced here: peripheral blood, sampled before any cancer treatment. The CDR3 protein is CASSKGDRDNEQFF. The CDR3 region has the DNA TGTGCCAGTAGTAAGGGGGACAGGGACAATGAGCAGTTCTTC.